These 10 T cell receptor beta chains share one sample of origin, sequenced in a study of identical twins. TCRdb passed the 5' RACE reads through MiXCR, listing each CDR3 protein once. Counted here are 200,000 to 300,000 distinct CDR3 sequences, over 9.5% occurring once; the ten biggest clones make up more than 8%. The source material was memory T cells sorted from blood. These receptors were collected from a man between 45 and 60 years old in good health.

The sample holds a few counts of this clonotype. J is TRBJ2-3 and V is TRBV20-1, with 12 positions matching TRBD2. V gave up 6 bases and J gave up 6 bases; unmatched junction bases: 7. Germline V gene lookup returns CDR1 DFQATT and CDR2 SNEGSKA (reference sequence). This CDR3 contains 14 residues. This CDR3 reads CSARLAGESDTQYF. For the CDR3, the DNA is TGCAGTGCGAGACTAGCGGGGGAGTCGGATACGCAGTATTTT.

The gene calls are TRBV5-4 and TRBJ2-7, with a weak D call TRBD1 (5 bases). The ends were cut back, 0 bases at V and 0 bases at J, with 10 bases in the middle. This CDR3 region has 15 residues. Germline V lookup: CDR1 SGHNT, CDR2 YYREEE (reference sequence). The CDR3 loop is CASSLGGRGSYEQYF. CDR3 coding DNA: TGTGCCAGCAGCTTGGGCGGAAGGGGCTCCTACGAGCAGTACTTC.

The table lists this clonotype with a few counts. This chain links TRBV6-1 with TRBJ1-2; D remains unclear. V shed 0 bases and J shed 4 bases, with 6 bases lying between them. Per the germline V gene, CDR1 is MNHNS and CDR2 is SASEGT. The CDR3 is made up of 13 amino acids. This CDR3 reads CASSEAQIYGYTF. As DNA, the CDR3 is TGTGCCAGCAGTGAAGCACAGATCTATGGCTACACCTTC.

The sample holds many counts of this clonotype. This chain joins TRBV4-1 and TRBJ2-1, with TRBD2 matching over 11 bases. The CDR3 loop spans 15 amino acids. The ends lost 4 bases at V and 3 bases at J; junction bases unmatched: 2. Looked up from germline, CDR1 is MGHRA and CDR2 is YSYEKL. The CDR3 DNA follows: TGCGCCAGCAGCCTGGGACTAGCGGACTACAATGAGCAGTTCTTC. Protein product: CASSLGLADYNEQFF.

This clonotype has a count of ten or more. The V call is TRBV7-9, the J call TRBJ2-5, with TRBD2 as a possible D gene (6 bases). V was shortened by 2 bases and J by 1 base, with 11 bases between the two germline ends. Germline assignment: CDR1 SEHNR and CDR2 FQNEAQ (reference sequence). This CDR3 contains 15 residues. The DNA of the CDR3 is TGTGCCAGCAGCTTATTTAGGGACTTCCAAGAGACCCAGTACTTC. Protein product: CASSLFRDFQETQYF.

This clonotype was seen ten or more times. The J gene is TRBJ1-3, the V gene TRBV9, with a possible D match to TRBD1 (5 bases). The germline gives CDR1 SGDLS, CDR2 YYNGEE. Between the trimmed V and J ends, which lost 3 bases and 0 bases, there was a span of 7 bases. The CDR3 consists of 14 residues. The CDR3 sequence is CASSDRSSGNTIYF. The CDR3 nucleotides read TGTGCCAGCAGCGACAGGTCCTCTGGAAACACCATATATTTT.

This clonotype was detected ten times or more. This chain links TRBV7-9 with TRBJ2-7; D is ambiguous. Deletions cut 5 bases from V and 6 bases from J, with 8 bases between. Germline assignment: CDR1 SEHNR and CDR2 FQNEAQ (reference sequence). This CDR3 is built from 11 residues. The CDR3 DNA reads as TGTGCCAGCAGCGGAGCCGGCGAGCAGTACTTC. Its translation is CASSGAGEQYF.

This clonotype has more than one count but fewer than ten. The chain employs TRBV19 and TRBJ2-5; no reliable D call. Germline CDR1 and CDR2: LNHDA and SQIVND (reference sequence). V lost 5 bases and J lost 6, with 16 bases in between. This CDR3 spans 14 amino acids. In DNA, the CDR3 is TGTGCCAGTAGTTATGGCAGTACGGTCCAGACCCAGTACTTC. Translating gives CASSYGSTVQTQYF.

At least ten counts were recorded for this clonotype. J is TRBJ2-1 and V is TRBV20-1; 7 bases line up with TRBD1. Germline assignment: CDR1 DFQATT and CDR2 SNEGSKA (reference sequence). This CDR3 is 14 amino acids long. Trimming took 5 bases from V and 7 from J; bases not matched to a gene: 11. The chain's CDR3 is CSAGDRGLGNEQFF. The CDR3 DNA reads TGCAGTGCTGGGGACAGAGGCCTGGGGAATGAGCAGTTCTTC.

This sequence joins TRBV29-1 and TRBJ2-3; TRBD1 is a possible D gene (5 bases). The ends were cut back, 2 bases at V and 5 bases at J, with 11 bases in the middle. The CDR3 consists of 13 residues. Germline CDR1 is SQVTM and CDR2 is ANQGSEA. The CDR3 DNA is TGCAGCGTTGAAATAACCCAGGGAGATACGCAGTATTTT. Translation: CSVEITQGDTQYF.